These 21 T cell receptor beta chains were all obtained from the same sample, sequenced in a study of shared clonotypes between healthy human individuals. Some clones are missing from TCRdb's copy, which holds only in-frame ones; the method was immunoSEQ multiplex PCR. The sample consists of over 2 million clones, under 95% of them appearing once. Source material: naive CD4+ T cells from PBMCs. Subset specified: CD45RA+ positively selected. The receptors were sampled from a man between 18 and 29 years old in good health. Some clones in this sample may be carry-over from other donors' samples.

V is TRBV14 and J is TRBJ2-1; 8 bases fit TRBD2. This CDR3 comprises 12 residues. V shed 4 bases, J shed 12 bases, and the junction held 5 bases outside the gene matches. Germline V lookup: CDR1 SGHDN, CDR2 FVKESK. This CDR3 reads CASSLGRGAQFF. The CDR3 nucleotides read TGTGCCAGCAGCCTTGGGCGGGGGGCGCAGTTCTTC. The full variable domain, its missing parts supplied by reference TRBV14 and TRBJ2-1, is EAGVTQFPSHSVIEKGQTVTLRCDPISGHDNLYWYRRVMGKEIKFLLHFVKESKQDESGMPNNRFLAERTGGTYSTLKVQPAELEDSGVYFCASSLGRGAQFFGPGTRLTVL.

Of note for this clone: Different DNA sequences within this sample yield the same CDR3. The rearrangement joins TRBV5-1 to TRBJ2-1; no clear D. V was pared by 4 bases and J by 0 bases, with 11 bases between. Germline CDR1 is SGHRS and CDR2 is YFSETQ. The CDR3 extends over 15 amino acids. The CDR3 loop is CASSPTPSSYNEQFF. CDR3 DNA sequence: TGCGCCAGCAGCCCAACACCAAGCTCCTACAATGAGCAGTTCTTC.

The chain combines TRBV7-8 with TRBJ1-4, with 10 bases identical to TRBD1. The germline CDR1 and CDR2 sequences are SGHVS and FQNEAQ. The CDR3 loop spans 16 amino acids. With 2 bases clipped from V and 12 bases from J, the junction kept 12 bases outside the gene matches. The CDR3 here is CASSLLSGQGGGELFF. The CDR3 coding sequence is TGTGCCAGCAGCTTACTATCTGGACAGGGGGGAGGGGAACTGTTTTTT.

The chain combines TRBV5-1 with TRBJ2-1; D might be TRBD2 (6 bases). Germline assignment: CDR1 SGHRS and CDR2 YFSETQ. The CDR3 length is 16 residues. V lost 0 bases to trimming and J lost 2 bases, with 12 bases between them. CDR3: CASSLEPGAPYNEQFF. For the CDR3, the DNA is TGCGCCAGCAGCTTGGAGCCGGGAGCCCCCTACAATGAGCAGTTCTTC.

This chain links TRBV28 with TRBJ1-1, with 7 bases matching TRBD1. Germline V gene sequence: CDR1 MDHEN, CDR2 SYDVKM. V dropped 3 bases and J dropped 1; count of bases not matched to a gene: 8. CDR3 size: 16 residues. Here the CDR3 DNA reads TGTGCCAGCAGTTTGAGTCAGGGGACAGCGAACACTGAAGCTTTCTTT. This translates into CASSLSQGTANTEAFF.

The chain joins TRBV9 to TRBJ2-7; 7 bases are shared with TRBD1. There are 14 residues in the CDR3. Germline V CDR1 and CDR2: SGDLS, YYNGEE. After removal of 0 bases from V and 3 bases from J, the junction contained 3 bases not matched to a gene. The DNA of the CDR3 is TGTGCCAGCAGCGTAGGCAGGGGGATCTACGAGCAGTACTTC. Its protein product is CASSVGRGIYEQYF. The full variable domain, in which reference TRBV9 and TRBJ2-7 provide the parts outside the CDR3, is DSGVTQTPKHLITATGQRVTLRCSPRSGDLSVYWYQQSLDQGLQFLIQYYNGEERAKGNILERFSAQQFPDLHSELNLSSLELGDSALYFCASSVGRGIYEQYFGPGTRLTVT.

This clone was counted a few times. The genes are TRBV29-1 and TRBJ1-5; 10 bases match TRBD1. Per the germline V gene, CDR1 is SQVTM and CDR2 is ANQGSEA. The V gene end was trimmed by 6 bases and the J gene end by 7 bases; junction bases not matched to a gene: 3. The CDR3 covers 12 residues. CDR3 in amino acids: CSVLTGGQPQHF. The CDR3 nucleotides read TGCAGCGTCCTGACAGGGGGCCAGCCCCAGCATTTT.

Only a few counts were recorded for this clone. Other DNA sequences in the same sample also yield this CDR3. The chain links TRBV7-9 to TRBJ1-5; TRBD1 matches 11 bases. Losses at the gene ends were 5 bases for V and 6 bases for J; bases not matched to a gene: 6. There are 15 residues in the CDR3. In germline, CDR1 is SEHNR, CDR2 FQNEAQ (reference sequence). As DNA, the CDR3 is TGTGCCAGCAGCAGAGGACAGGGGGCCGGTCAGCCCCAGCATTTT. It yields the protein CASSRGQGAGQPQHF.

Only one count was recorded for this clone. This chain connects TRBV5-1 to TRBJ1-2; 7 bases are a match to TRBD1. The V gene end was trimmed by 0 bases and the J gene end by 4 bases; junction bases not matched to a gene: 6. This CDR3 comprises 15 residues. Per the germline V gene, CDR1 is SGHRS and CDR2 is YFSETQ. The CDR3 sequence is CASSLGQGGSYGYTF. Here the CDR3 DNA reads TGCGCCAGCAGCTTGGGACAGGGAGGATCCTATGGCTACACCTTC. The full variable domain, in which reference TRBV5-1 and TRBJ1-2 provide the parts outside the CDR3, is KAGVTQTPRYLIKTRGQQVTLSCSPISGHRSVSWYQQTPGQGLQFLFEYFSETQRNKGNFPGRFSGRQFSNSRSEMNVSTLELGDSALYLCASSLGQGGSYGYTFGSGTRLTVV.

The rearrangement links TRBV6-5 to TRBJ1-3; D uncertain. The germline V gene has CDR1 MNHEY and CDR2 SVGAGI. This CDR3 region has 14 residues. With 5 bases removed from V and 4 bases from J, the gap between germline ends came to 12 bases. CDR3 in amino acids: CASSADAGGNTIYF. The CDR3 DNA reads TGTGCCAGCAGTGCCGACGCGGGCGGAAACACCATATATTTT.

This sequence joins TRBV29-1 and TRBJ1-2; 10 bases match TRBD1. Unmatched junction bases numbered 1, after V lost 3 bases and J lost 6 bases. Germline-derived CDR1 and CDR2 are SQVTM and ANQGSEA. The CDR3 runs to 12 residues. The CDR3 spells CSVETGGHGYTF. Here the CDR3 DNA reads TGCAGCGTTGAGACAGGGGGCCATGGCTACACCTTC.

The chain has TRBV6-5 and TRBJ1-5; no clear D. V was pared by 5 bases and J by 6 bases, with 8 bases between. CDR3 length: 12 residues. From germline, CDR1 is MNHEY and CDR2 SVGAGI. The CDR3 protein is CASSELGQPQHF. As DNA, the CDR3 is TGTGCCAGCAGTGAACTAGGTCAGCCCCAGCATTTT.

J is TRBJ1-2 and V is TRBV27; D perhaps matches TRBD1 (5 bases). V gave up 5 bases and J gave up 4 bases, with 23 bases separating them. The CDR3 runs to 17 residues. Per the germline V gene, CDR1 is MNHEY and CDR2 is SMNVEV (reference sequence). CDR3: CASSLRGPSTAGYGYTF. Here the CDR3 DNA reads TGTGCCAGCAGTCTCCGGGGCCCATCTACCGCTGGCTATGGCTACACCTTC.

This chain uses TRBV7-2 with TRBJ2-3; D not certain. Trimming took off 3 bases at V and 9 bases at J, with 7 bases between the two ends. Germline assignment: CDR1 SGHTA and CDR2 FQGNSA. The CDR3 has 11 residues. The CDR3 DNA sequence: TGTGCCAGCAGCTTCGGTGAGACGCAGTATTTT. It is translated as CASSFGETQYF.

About this clone: Other DNA sequences within the sample encode an identical CDR3. This chain joins TRBV5-1 and TRBJ2-3; D ambiguous. In germline, CDR1 is SGHRS, CDR2 YFSETQ. V was pared by 0 bases and J by 1 base, with 9 bases between. The CDR3 is 15 residues long. The CDR3 loop is CASSLAAAGTDTQYF. CDR3 sequence (DNA): TGCGCCAGCAGCTTGGCGGCGGCAGGCACAGATACGCAGTATTTT. Using reference TRBV5-1 and TRBJ2-3 for the parts outside the CDR3, the full variable domain is KAGVTQTPRYLIKTRGQQVTLSCSPISGHRSVSWYQQTPGQGLQFLFEYFSETQRNKGNFPGRFSGRQFSNSRSEMNVSTLELGDSALYLCASSLAAAGTDTQYFGPGTRLTVL.

The chain is built from TRBV30 and TRBJ2-7; 7 bases fit TRBD1. Trimming removed 6 bases from V and 1 base from J; junction bases left unmatched: 6. The CDR3 runs 13 residues. The germline CDR1 and CDR2 sequences are GTSNPN and SVGIG (reference sequence). CDR3 bases: TGTGCCTGCGTCCGGGACAGTTCCTACGAGCAGTACTTC. Its protein product is CACVRDSSYEQYF. Full variable domain (missing parts from reference TRBV30 and TRBJ2-7): SQTIHQWPATLVQPVGSPLSLECTVEGTSNPNLYWYRQAAGRGLQLLFYSVGIGQISSEVPQNLSASRPQDRQFILSSKKLLLSDSGFYLCACVRDSSYEQYFGPGTRLTVT.

The chain uses TRBV28 and TRBJ1-3; 7 positions agree with TRBD1. Losses at the gene ends were 6 bases for V and 4 bases for J; bases not matched to a gene: 15. The CDR3 is 17 residues long. CDR1 is MDHEN, CDR2 SYDVKM, per germline. CDR3 amino acids: CASSTPRERGPGNTIYF. In DNA, the CDR3 is TGTGCCAGCAGCACACCCAGGGAGAGGGGGCCCGGAAACACCATATATTTT.

The chain is built from TRBV28 and TRBJ2-7, with TRBD2 identical over 11 bases. Per germline, CDR1 MDHEN and CDR2 SYDVKM. With 6 bases clipped from V and 4 bases from J, the junction kept 8 bases outside the gene matches. The CDR3 is made up of 15 amino acids. In DNA form, the CDR3 reads TGTGCCAGCAGCCAAGGACTAGCGGGCAAATACGAGCAGTACTTC. This sequence encodes CASSQGLAGKYEQYF.

V usage is TRBV30 and J usage is TRBJ1-2; no definite D call. This CDR3 has 12 residues. Germline CDR1 GTSNPN, CDR2 SVGIG (reference sequence). Trimming pared 5 bases from V and 0 bases from J, leaving 7 bases between. Written as DNA, the CDR3 is TGTGCCTGGTCGGGGACTAACTATGGCTACACCTTC. It yields the protein CAWSGTNYGYTF. The variable domain in full, completed from reference TRBV30 and TRBJ1-2, reads SQTIHQWPATLVQPVGSPLSLECTVEGTSNPNLYWYRQAAGRGLQLLFYSVGIGQISSEVPQNLSASRPQDRQFILSSKKLLLSDSGFYLCAWSGTNYGYTFGSGTRLTVV.

This rearrangement joins TRBV15 to TRBJ1-1; D call uncertain. Germline lookup yields CDR1 LNHNV and CDR2 YYDKDF (reference sequence). V dropped 2 bases and J dropped 1 base, with 8 bases sitting between them. The CDR3 loop spans 14 amino acids. The chain's CDR3 is CATSRKGGNTEAFF. The DNA of the CDR3 is TGTGCCACCAGCAGAAAGGGAGGGAACACTGAAGCTTTCTTT.

The rearrangement uses TRBV6-5 and TRBJ2-7, with 8 nucleotides matching TRBD2. V dropped 8 bases and J dropped 11; count of bases not matched to a gene: 17. Germline assignment: CDR1 MNHEY and CDR2 SVGAGI. The CDR3 is 14 residues long. The CDR3 region is CASQEREGGHIKYF. The CDR3 region has the DNA TGTGCCAGCCAAGAACGGGAGGGAGGGCACATTAAGTACTTC.